This T cell receptor (beta chain) stems from a study of T-cell memory formation after mild COVID-19 (dated by TCRdb to about 2021). For context, the study as a whole: TCR sequence clusters from the two donors were largely donor specific. In a couple of donors, T-cell clones that expanded and contracted after mild COVID-19 were followed by sequencing TCRalpha and TCRbeta repertoires longitudinally. Two young, previously healthy adult volunteers, one female and one male, were included in the cohort. General study outcomes and caveats: From day 15 to 85, contracting clones showed balanced CD4/CD8 phenotypes, whereas a second wave of clones that expanded from day 15 to 37 leaned towards CD4+. The detection of some responding clones in pre-infection memory suggests that pre-existing cross-reactive memory T cells joined the SARS-CoV-2 response. Whether the second-wave clones peaking on day 37 were SARS-CoV-2 specific was not confirmed. Contracting CD4+ clones were found mainly in CM and EM memory subsets, while CD8+ clones were enriched in EMRA. Only a couple of mild cases were covered in the study, and larger cohorts including severe cases with pre-infection samples were considered necessary.

Ficoll-Paque density gradient centrifugation was used to isolate PBMCs. The instrument was an Illumina NovaSeq 6000. Using 5'RACE with constant-segment primers, TCRalpha and TCRbeta cDNA libraries were constructed, with sample barcodes and unique molecular identifiers added in the process. RNA was extracted from every sample with Trizol reagent. The libraries were amplified in two PCR steps, and the second step added a second sample barcode and Illumina TruSeq adapters. Sequencing of the libraries was done on an Illumina NovaSeq, producing 2 x 150 bp paired-end reads. The published analysis was carried out like this. Demultiplexing of reads and collapsing into UMI-guided consensus sequences were performed with migec v1.2.7. Using mixcr v2.1.11, the UMI consensuses were aligned to TRA and TRB V and J templates and assembled into clonotypes. Clonotypes were classified as expanded or contracted when called significant by both edgeR and NoisET, with noise models trained on biological replicates. edgeR calls used a false discovery rate-adjusted p below 0.01 and a log2 fold-change threshold of 1. As an exploratory analysis of dynamics, PCA with hierarchical clustering was applied to max-normalized trajectories of the 1000 most abundant clonotypes. Separately sequenced CD4+ and CD8+ repertoires were used to assign a CD4 or CD8 phenotype to each responding clone. Using fastp trimming at Q25 and MiXCR clonotype assembly, TCRdb reanalyzed the public sequencing data and kept in-frame beta chains. Entries that share a CDR3 protein sequence are merged under the most common genes and DNA. The V and J calls here are based on TCRdb, not the publication. The sample contains approximately 65,000 distinct CDR3 sequences, around 17% of them found a single time. The top ten clones comprise roughly 30% of the sample.

The germline ends are 6 bases apart after V is trimmed by 6 bases and J by 3 bases. Taken from the germline V gene (reference sequence), the CDR1 and CDR2 loops are LNHNV and YYDKDF. Spanning cysteine to phenylalanine, the CDR3 consists of 12 amino acids. The only DNA kept is the CDR3, 36 bases in frame from the first base. Comments on this clonotype: Its target antigen remains unknown. Nothing much larger sits one base from this clone, and base qualities are not available.

This sequence was found in an adult woman who had mild COVID-19 (a few samples of this study predate the infection). The sample titles of this study are shuffled in the database, so cell type and time point are left out; the donor was told from shared clones. Sample: PBMCs or a T cell subset sorted from them (not recorded which). The rearranged chain carries TRBV15 and TRBJ2-1; the D gene is not confidently resolved. In nucleotides, the sequence is TGTGCCACCAGGAACCTCTACAATGAGCAGTTCTTC. Translated, it reads CATRNLYNEQFF.